This TCR beta chain was captured in a study of T cell clones after liver transplantation. Across the whole study: A pre-transplant mixed lymphocyte reaction with TCRbeta sequencing defined graft-donor-reactive clones followed in post-transplant blood. Timepoints were pre-transplant, pre-withdrawal, and after withdrawal was completed or failed. The study's findings and limits: Compared with third party-reactive sequences, donor-reactive ones declined more, independent of withdrawal success.

CD3+CD4+ and CD3+CD8+ cells were FACS-sorted from thawed unstimulated PBMCs. This CDR3 has 18 residues. Germline V CDR1 and CDR2: MDHEN, SYDVKM. Trimming stripped 8 bases from V and 4 bases from J, with 29 bases between. Here immunoSEQ multiplex PCR was the method, and the copy in TCRdb shows in-frame clones only, minus some. The table has roughly 80,000 clones, roughly 80% seen once. On this clone: Its antigen remains unidentified.

The source material was CD4+ T cells from blood, sampled 45 to 46 months after liver transplant. This sequence was found in a human patient who received a liver transplant. Some of the T cells may derive from the graft donor. The gene calls are TRBV28 and TRBJ1-1; a weak D match, TRBD1 (6 bases). The chain's CDR3 is CASPQDRLFSQGVTEAFF. As DNA, the CDR3 is TGTGCCAGCCCCCAGGACAGACTGTTTTCCCAAGGCGTCACTGAAGCTTTCTTT.